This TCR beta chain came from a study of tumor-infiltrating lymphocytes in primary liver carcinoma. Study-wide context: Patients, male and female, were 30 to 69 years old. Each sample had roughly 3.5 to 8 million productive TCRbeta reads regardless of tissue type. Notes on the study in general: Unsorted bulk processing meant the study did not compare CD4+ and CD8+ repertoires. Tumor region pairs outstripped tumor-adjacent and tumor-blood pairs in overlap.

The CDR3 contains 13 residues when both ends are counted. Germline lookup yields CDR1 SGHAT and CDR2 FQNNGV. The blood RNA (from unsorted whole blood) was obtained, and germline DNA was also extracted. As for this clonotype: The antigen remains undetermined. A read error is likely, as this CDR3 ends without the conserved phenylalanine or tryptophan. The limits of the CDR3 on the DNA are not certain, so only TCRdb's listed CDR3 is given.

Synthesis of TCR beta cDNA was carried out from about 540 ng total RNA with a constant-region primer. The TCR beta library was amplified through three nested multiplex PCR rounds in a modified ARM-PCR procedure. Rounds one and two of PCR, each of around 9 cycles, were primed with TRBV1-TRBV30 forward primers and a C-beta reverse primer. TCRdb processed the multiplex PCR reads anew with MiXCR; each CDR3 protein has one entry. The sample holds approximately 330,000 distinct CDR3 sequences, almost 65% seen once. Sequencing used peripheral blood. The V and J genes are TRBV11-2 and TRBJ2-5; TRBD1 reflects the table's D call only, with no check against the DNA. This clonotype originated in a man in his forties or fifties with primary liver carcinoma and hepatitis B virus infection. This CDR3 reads CASSLGGARSLYL.